Listed below are T cell receptor beta chains from one sample, sequenced in a study of vaccination and CD4 T cells after COVID-19. These TCRs' antigens remain unknown. TCRdb passed the PCR reads through MiXCR, listing each CDR3 protein once. This table holds fewer than 15,000 distinct CDR3 sequences, approximately 45% found once. Sample: CD4+ T cells from blood, cultured in vitro, taken after SARS-CoV-2 vaccination. Receptors originate from a human donor who had recovered from COVID-19. CDR3s include the opening cysteine and the closing phenylalanine or tryptophan. D genes are given only for firm matches. Expanded clones are given a class, and other clones once, few, many or no size at all.

TRBV28,.,TRBJ1-5,16,TRBD1,TGTGCCAGCAGTGCCACGGGACAGGGGAGGGGTCAGCCCCAGCATTTT,CASSATGQGRGQPQHF
TRBV20-1,few,TRBJ2-3,16,TRBD2,TGCAGTGCTAGAGATGGTACTAGCGGGTTCACAGATACGCAGTATTTT,CSARDGTSGFTDTQYF
TRBV19,.,TRBJ2-7,14,.,TGTGCCAGTAGTATCCGCACTAGCCCCAACGAGCAGTACTTC,CASSIRTSPNEQYF
TRBV6-1,.,TRBJ1-2,16,.,TGTGCCAGCAGTGAAGCGCTTCGGGGAGCTAACTATGGCTACACCTTC,CASSEALRGANYGYTF
TRBV21-1,few,TRBJ2-3,16,.,TGTGCCAGCAGCAAACGGACAGGCAAAGGTGCAGATACGCAGTATTTT,CASSKRTGKGADTQYF
TRBV7-9,.,TRBJ2-1,15,TRBD1,TGTGCCAGCAGCTTAGCGTTCGACAGGGTGAGTGAGCAGTTCTTC,CASSLAFDRVSEQFF
TRBV7-9,.,TRBJ2-1,15,TRBD2,TGTGCCAACAGCCCCCTCCGGACTAGCGGGAGTCGTCAGTTCTTC,CANSPLRTSGSRQFF
TRBV5-1,.,TRBJ1-5,16,.,TGCGCCAGCAGCACGGGACATGGCGATAGCAATCAGCCCCAGCATTTT,CASSTGHGDSNQPQHF
TRBV20-1,few,TRBJ1-6,13,.,TGCAGTGCTAGACCCTTAATAGGATCACCCCTCCACTTT,CSARPLIGSPLHF
TRBV27,.,TRBJ1-6,16,TRBD1,TGTGCCAGCAGTTTAGTGGGACAGACGTTTGGATCACCCCTCCACTTT,CASSLVGQTFGSPLHF
TRBV7-9,.,TRBJ2-1,15,TRBD1,TGTGCCAGCAGCCCGGGACAGGGGGGATACAATGAGCAGTTCTTC,CASSPGQGGYNEQFF
TRBV6-5,few,TRBJ1-1,12,.,TGTGCCAGCAGTTCGACGAACACTGAAGCTTTCTTT,CASSSTNTEAFF
TRBV20-1,medium-sized,TRBJ2-5,14,TRBD1,TGCAGTGCGGGACAGGGGTACGGCACGGAGACCCAGTACTTC,CSAGQGYGTETQYF
TRBV2,few,TRBJ1-5,13,.,TGTGCCAGCAATGGGGGTAGCAATCAGCCCCAGCATTTT,CASNGGSNQPQHF
TRBV6-5,.,TRBJ2-5,17,TRBD2,TGTGCCAGCAGTTACACTCCTAGCGGGAGGGCCTCAGAGACCCAGTACTTC,CASSYTPSGRASETQYF
TRBV7-6,.,TRBJ2-2,16,TRBD2,TGTGCCAGCAGCTTAGCCGGGGCGGGAGGATCCGGGGAGCTGTTTTTT,CASSLAGAGGSGELFF
TRBV6-1,.,TRBJ2-5,15,.,TGTGCCAGCAGTCCCTACCTGGTGCCACAAGAGACCCAGTACTTC,CASSPYLVPQETQYF
TRBV6-9,.,TRBJ2-1,20,TRBD1,TGTGCCAGCAGTAACAAAAAACAGGGGGCGACTAGCCAGGATCGCGATGAGCAGTTCTTC,CASSNKKQGATSQDRDEQFF
TRBV7-6,few,TRBJ2-7,14,.,TGTGCCAGCAGCTCCGTAGTAGGCGCGTACGAGCAGTACTTC,CASSSVVGAYEQYF
TRBV20-1,.,TRBJ1-5,16,.,TGCAGTGCTAGAGATAGTCCAGGGGTTAGCAATCAGCCCCAGCATTTT,CSARDSPGVSNQPQHF
TRBV28,few,TRBJ1-5,12,.,TGTGCCAGCAGTTTAGGGAATCAGCCCCAGCATTTT,CASSLGNQPQHF
TRBV25-1,medium-sized,TRBJ1-2,13,TRBD1,TGTGCCAGACCTCGGAGGGGGCGAAGTGGCTACACCTTC,CARPRRGRSGYTF
TRBV30,.,TRBJ1-2,15,.,TGTGCCTGGAGTTTGGGCAGGGCCGTTAACTATGGCTACACCTTC,CAWSLGRAVNYGYTF
TRBV7-2,once,TRBJ2-5,13,.,TGTGCCAGCAGCTTAGTTCAGGGGGAGACCCAGTACTTC,CASSLVQGETQYF
TRBV6-1,.,TRBJ2-5,13,.,TGTGCCAGCAGCCTAGGGGTTGGGGAGACCCAGTACTTC,CASSLGVGETQYF
TRBV7-2,.,TRBJ1-5,13,TRBD1,TGTGCCAGCAGGGAGGGGGCGAGTCAGCCCCAGCATTTT,CASREGASQPQHF
TRBV20-1,.,TRBJ2-3,15,.,TGCAGTGCTAGAGTTCCTAGCCGAATTAAAGATACGCAGTATTTT,CSARVPSRIKDTQYF
TRBV27,.,TRBJ2-3,15,TRBD2,TGTGCCAGCAGCCACACTAGCGGAGGCACAGATACGCAGTATTTT,CASSHTSGGTDTQYF
TRBV7-9,.,TRBJ1-5,15,TRBD1,TGTGCCAGCAGCCAAGGACAGGGGCTTAGTCAGCCCCAGCATTTT,CASSQGQGLSQPQHF
TRBV6-1,.,TRBJ2-3,14,.,TGTGCCAGCAGTGAAGTTCGAATCGGTAGTACGCAGTATTTT,CASSEVRIGSTQYF
TRBV10-3,.,TRBJ1-4,15,.,TGTGCCATCAGTGATGGGAGGGGGAAGAATGAAAAACTGTTTTTT,CAISDGRGKNEKLFF
TRBV2,.,TRBJ2-1,15,TRBD2,TGTGCCAGCAGTAAGACTAGCGGGAGGGCGAATGAGCAGTTCTTC,CASSKTSGRANEQFF
TRBV20-1,.,TRBJ1-3,16,.,TGCAGTGCTAGGAAAACAGGGAGCAACCCTGGAAACACCATATATTTT,CSARKTGSNPGNTIYF
TRBV6-1,.,TRBJ1-1,16,.,TGTGCCAGCAGTGAAAACGAGGGCGTCGGGAACACTGAAGCTTTCTTT,CASSENEGVGNTEAFF
TRBV6-1,.,TRBJ2-2,16,TRBD2,TGTGCCAGCAGCAACCAAAGACTAGCCGGGACCGGGGAGCTGTTTTTT,CASSNQRLAGTGELFF
TRBV20-1,few,TRBJ1-5,17,.,TGCAGTGCTAGAGATTCGCGGGGAGGCAGGGTGAAACAGCCCCAGCATTTT,CSARDSRGGRVKQPQHF
TRBV18,medium-sized,TRBJ2-3,13,.,TGTGCCAGCTCACCAAAAAACACAGATACGCAGTATTTT,CASSPKNTDTQYF
TRBV20-1,.,TRBJ2-2,12,.,TGCAGTGCTAGAGAAGGGGCCGGGGAGCTGTTTTTT,CSAREGAGELFF
TRBV4-3,few,TRBJ2-7,14,.,TGCGCCAGCAGCCAAGAAATAGGCCTACGCGAGCAGTACTTC,CASSQEIGLREQYF
TRBV5-1,.,TRBJ1-2,16,.,TGCGCCAGCAGCTCGCCGGGGCCCGCCCCATACTATGGCTACACCTTC,CASSSPGPAPYYGYTF
TRBV7-8,few,TRBJ1-5,17,TRBD1,TGTGCCAGCAGCTTAGCACGGACAGGGCTGGGCAATCAGCCCCAGCATTTT,CASSLARTGLGNQPQHF
TRBV6-5,.,TRBJ2-7,15,.,TGTGCCAGCAGTTATATCGGGAATCCCTCCTACGAGCAGTACTTC,CASSYIGNPSYEQYF
TRBV5-1,.,TRBJ2-5,15,TRBD2,TGCGCCAGCAGCTCTAGCGGGAGGGGGCAAGAGACCCAGTACTTC,CASSSSGRGQETQYF
TRBV20-1,.,TRBJ2-7,16,.,TGCAGTGCTAGAGAGTATACCGCTAGCGTTCCCTACGAGCAGTACTTC,CSAREYTASVPYEQYF
TRBV20-1,.,TRBJ1-6,13,.,TGCAGTGCCCCTCCGGGTTTTAATTCACCCCTCCACTTT,CSAPPGFNSPLHF
TRBV18,medium-sized,TRBJ1-1,16,.,TGTGCCAGCTCTCTAATAAGCGGGGGCGAATACACTGAAGCTTTCTTT,CASSLISGGEYTEAFF
TRBV20-1,medium-sized,TRBJ2-4,14,.,TGCAGTGCTAGAGATTGGCAGGGATCAGACATTCAGTACTTC,CSARDWQGSDIQYF
TRBV20-1,.,TRBJ2-3,15,TRBD2,TGCAGTGCTAGCCGTGGGAGGGTTAGGTCAGATACGCAGTATTTT,CSASRGRVRSDTQYF
TRBV7-6,.,TRBJ2-1,16,TRBD1,TGTGCCAGCAGCCATACCGGGACAGGGGTGCTTAGTGAGCAGTTCTTC,CASSHTGTGVLSEQFF
TRBV18,.,TRBJ2-1,15,TRBD2,TGTGCCAGCTCACCTCAAGAGACTAGCGTAACTGAGCAGTTCTTC,CASSPQETSVTEQFF
TRBV19,.,TRBJ1-5,13,TRBD1,TGTGCCAGTAGTCGGGACAGGAATCAGCCCCAGCATTTT,CASSRDRNQPQHF
TRBV2,.,TRBJ1-5,14,.,TGTGCCAGCCGAGGACGGCAGAATAATCAGCCCCAGCATTTT,CASRGRQNNQPQHF
TRBV28,.,TRBJ1-6,15,.,TGTGCCAGCAAGGAGTCAACAGGGCACAATTCACCCCTCCACTTT,CASKESTGHNSPLHF